Listed below are T cell receptor beta chains from one sample, sequenced in a study of blood T cells in healthy people across ages. MiXCR was run by TCRdb on the 5' RACE reads, yielding one entry per CDR3 protein. This table holds roughly 500,000 distinct CDR3 sequences, around 24% found once. These data were likewise used in another study, on T cells of mothers and their children.

Input material: blood. The receptors derive from a boy younger than 18 in good health. Both conserved end residues are part of each CDR3. Fields, in order: clone size, V gene, D gene, J gene, CDR3 protein, CDR3 DNA. D genes are given only for firm matches. Some rows mark clone size as missing; the rest say once, few, many or name a class of expanded clone.

>-|TRBV27|-|TRBJ2-1
CASSSPMRGDSYNEQFF
TGTGCCAGCAGTTCCCCCATGCGGGGAGACTCCTACAATGAGCAGTTCTTC
>-|TRBV2|TRBD1|TRBJ1-5
CASRGTGELQPQHF
TGTGCCAGCAGAGGGACAGGGGAATTGCAGCCCCAGCATTTT
>few|TRBV7-9|-|TRBJ2-7
CASSLADFDYEQYF
TGTGCCAGCAGCTTAGCAGACTTTGACTACGAGCAGTACTTC
>-|TRBV28|-|TRBJ2-1
CASMLDNEQFF
TGTGCCAGCATGCTCGACAATGAGCAGTTCTTC
>-|TRBV7-9|-|TRBJ2-7
CASSAAAPEQYF
TGTGCCAGCAGTGCGGCTGCTCCCGAGCAGTACTTC
>-|TRBV6-2/TRBV6-3|TRBD2|TRBJ2-1
CASSSILGGYNEQFF
TGTGCCAGCAGTTCTATACTGGGGGGGTACAATGAGCAGTTCTTC
>-|TRBV4-3|TRBD2|TRBJ2-3
CASSQDRGVAGVADTQYF
TGCGCCAGCAGCCAAGATCGAGGGGTAGCGGGAGTCGCAGATACGCAGTATTTT
>many|TRBV7-9|-|TRBJ2-5
CASSLAAETQYF
TGTGCCAGCAGCTTGGCGGCGGAGACCCAGTACTTC
>-|TRBV9|-|TRBJ2-5
CASSVVGMIQETQYF
TGTGCCAGCAGCGTAGTCGGGATGATACAAGAGACCCAGTACTTC
>many|TRBV7-9|-|TRBJ2-6
CASSPTGSGANVLTF
TGTGCCAGCAGCCCTACAGGGAGTGGGGCCAACGTCCTGACTTTC
>many|TRBV9|-|TRBJ2-7
CASSVGVTYEQYF
TGTGCCAGCAGCGTCGGGGTCACCTACGAGCAGTATTTC
>-|TRBV20-1|TRBD1|TRBJ2-6
CSAREGTGAGANVLTF
TGCAGTGCTAGAGAGGGGACAGGGGCTGGGGCCAACGTCCTGACTTTC
>few|TRBV9|TRBD1|TRBJ1-2
CASSEGQGGYGYTF
TGTGCCAGCAGCGAGGGACAGGGCGGCTATGGCTACACCTTC
>-|TRBV9|-|TRBJ2-3
CASSVANGHITDTQYF
TGTGCCAGCAGCGTAGCAAACGGCCATATCACGGATACGCAGTATTTT
>few|TRBV20-1|TRBD2|TRBJ2-2
CSARDASGRAIGELFF
TGCAGTGCTAGAGATGCTAGCGGGAGGGCCATCGGGGAGCTGTTTTTT
>-|TRBV12-3/TRBV12-4|-|TRBJ1-4
CASTSGGTSKKLFF
TGTGCCAGCACCTCTGGCGGCACTTCTAAAAAACTGTTTTTT
>few|TRBV9|TRBD1|TRBJ2-4
CASSVTGASKNIQYF
TGTGCCAGCAGCGTCACAGGGGCGAGCAAAAACATTCAGTACTTC
>many|TRBV4-3|-|TRBJ1-2
CASSQDISGVGYGYTF
TGCGCCAGCAGCCAAGATATCTCGGGAGTGGGATATGGCTACACCTTC
>-|TRBV6-2/TRBV6-3|-|TRBJ2-6
CASSSRQTSGANVLTF
TGTGCCAGCAGTTCGAGACAGACTTCTGGGGCCAACGTCCTGACTTTC
>-|TRBV6-5|-|TRBJ2-1
CASSYERYNEQFF
TGTGCCAGCAGTTATGAGCGGTACAATGAGCAGTTCTTC
>-|TRBV11-1|-|TRBJ2-1
CASSPSPLKGPLKALINEQFF
TGTGCCAGCAGCCCCAGTCCGCTTAAGGGGCCACTTAAAGCCCTAATTAATGAGCAGTTCTTC
>-|TRBV6-5|-|TRBJ2-5
CASSTPRTIGGTQYF
TGTGCCAGCAGTACCCCCCGGACTATTGGAGGGACCCAGTACTTC
>few|TRBV10-3|TRBD1|TRBJ1-5
CATGQGARQPQHF
TGTGCCACCGGGCAGGGGGCACGGCAGCCCCAGCATTTT
>many|TRBV5-1|-|TRBJ2-1
CASSLVGAYNEQFF
TGCGCCAGCAGCTTGGTCGGCGCCTACAATGAGCAGTTCTTC